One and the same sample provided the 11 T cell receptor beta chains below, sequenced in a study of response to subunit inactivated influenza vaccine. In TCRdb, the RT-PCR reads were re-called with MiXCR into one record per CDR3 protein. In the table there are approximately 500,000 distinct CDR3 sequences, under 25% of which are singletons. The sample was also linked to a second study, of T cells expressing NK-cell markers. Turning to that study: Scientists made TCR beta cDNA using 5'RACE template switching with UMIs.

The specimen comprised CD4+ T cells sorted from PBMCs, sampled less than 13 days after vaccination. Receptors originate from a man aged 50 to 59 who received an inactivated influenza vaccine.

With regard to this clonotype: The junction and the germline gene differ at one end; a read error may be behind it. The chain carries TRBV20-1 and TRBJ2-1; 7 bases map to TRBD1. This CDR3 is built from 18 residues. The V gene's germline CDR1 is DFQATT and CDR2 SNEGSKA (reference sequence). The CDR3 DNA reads TGCAGTGCTAGAGAACCCTGGGACAGCCTTAGCTCCTACAATGAGCACTTCTTC. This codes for CSAREPWDSLSSYNEHFF.

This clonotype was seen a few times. CDR3 sequence: CASSPIPGQANYGYTF. Written as DNA, the CDR3 is TGTGCCAGCTCACCGATACCGGGACAGGCTAACTATGGCTACACCTTC. The V and J genes are TRBV18 and TRBJ1-2; 8 nucleotides agree with TRBD1. This CDR3 comprises 16 residues. Per the germline V gene, CDR1 is KGHSH and CDR2 is LQKENI. After removal of 3 bases from V and 0 bases from J, the junction contained 6 bases not matched to a gene.

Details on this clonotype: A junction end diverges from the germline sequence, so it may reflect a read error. CDR3 amino acids: CSARLQQGTQYF. The CDR3 bases are TGCAGTGCTAGGTTACAGCAAGGGACCCAGTACTTC. The genes are TRBV20-1 and TRBJ2-5; D gene uncertain. The CDR3 has 12 residues. Per germline, CDR1 DFQATT and CDR2 SNEGSKA (reference sequence).

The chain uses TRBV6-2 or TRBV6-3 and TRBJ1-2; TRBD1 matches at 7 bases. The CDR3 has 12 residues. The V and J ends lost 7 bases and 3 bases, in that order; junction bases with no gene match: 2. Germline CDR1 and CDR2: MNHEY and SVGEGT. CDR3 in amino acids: CASNRGDYGYTF. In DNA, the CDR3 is TGTGCCAGCAACAGGGGTGACTATGGCTACACCTTC.

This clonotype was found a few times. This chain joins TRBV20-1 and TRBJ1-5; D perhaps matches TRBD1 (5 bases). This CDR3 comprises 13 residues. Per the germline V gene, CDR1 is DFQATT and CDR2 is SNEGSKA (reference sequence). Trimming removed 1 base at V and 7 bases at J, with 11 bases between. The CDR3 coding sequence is TGCAGTGCTAGAGCCACCGGGGGGCAGCCCCAGCATTTT. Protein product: CSARATGGQPQHF.

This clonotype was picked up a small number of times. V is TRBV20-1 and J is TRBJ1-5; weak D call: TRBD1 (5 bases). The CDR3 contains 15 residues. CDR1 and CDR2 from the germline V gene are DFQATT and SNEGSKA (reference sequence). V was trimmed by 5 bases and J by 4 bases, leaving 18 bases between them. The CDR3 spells CSARPGLRPNQPQHF. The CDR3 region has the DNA TGCAGTGCTCGGCCGGGACTTAGACCAAATCAGCCCCAGCATTTT.

Here the CDR3 DNA reads TGCGCCAGCAGCTTGACTCCAGGGACTGATCAGCCCCAGCATTTT. Translating it yields CASSLTPGTDQPQHF. The V call is TRBV5-1, the J call TRBJ1-5; perhaps TRBD1 as D (5 bases). V was shortened by 1 base and J by 5 bases, with 13 bases between the two germline ends. This CDR3 has 15 amino acids. Per germline, CDR1 SGHRS and CDR2 YFSETQ. The full variable domain, rest sourced from reference TRBV5-1 and TRBJ1-5, is KAGVTQTPRYLIKTRGQQVTLSCSPISGHRSVSWYQQTPGQGLQFLFEYFSETQRNKGNFPGRFSGRQFSNSRSEMNVSTLELGDSALYLCASSLTPGTDQPQHFGDGTRLSIL.

CDR3 DNA sequence: TGTGCCAGCCTCTCCATCTCCTGGACTAGCGGGATGAACACCGGGGAGCTGTTTTTT. It codes for CASLSISWTSGMNTGELFF. V and J are TRBV27 and TRBJ2-2, with TRBD2 matching over 12 bases. The CDR3 is made up of 19 amino acids. V lost 8 bases to trimming and J lost 1 base; unmatched junction nucleotides: 14. CDR1 and CDR2 (germline): MNHEY, SMNVEV (reference sequence).

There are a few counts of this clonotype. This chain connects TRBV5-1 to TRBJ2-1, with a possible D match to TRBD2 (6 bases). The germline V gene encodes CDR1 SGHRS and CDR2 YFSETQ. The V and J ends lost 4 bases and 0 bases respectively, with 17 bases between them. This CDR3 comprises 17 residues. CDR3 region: CASSTRDFSSSYNEQFF. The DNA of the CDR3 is TGCGCCAGCAGCACGCGGGACTTTTCCAGCTCCTACAATGAGCAGTTCTTC.

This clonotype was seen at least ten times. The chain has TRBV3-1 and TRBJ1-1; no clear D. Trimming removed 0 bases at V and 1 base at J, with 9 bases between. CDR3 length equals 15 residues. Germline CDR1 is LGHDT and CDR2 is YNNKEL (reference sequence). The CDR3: CASSQDYSTNTEAFF. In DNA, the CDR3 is TGTGCCAGCAGCCAAGATTACAGTACGAACACTGAAGCTTTCTTT.

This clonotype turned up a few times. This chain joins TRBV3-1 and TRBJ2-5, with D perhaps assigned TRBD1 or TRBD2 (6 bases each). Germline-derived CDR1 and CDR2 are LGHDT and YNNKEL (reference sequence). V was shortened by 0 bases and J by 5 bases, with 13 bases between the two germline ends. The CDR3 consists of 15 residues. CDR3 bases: TGTGCCAGCAGCCAAGAGGCCGGGGGCAAGGAGACCCAGTACTTC. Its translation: CASSQEAGGKETQYF.